This passage covers 4 T cell receptor beta chains from one sample sequenced in a study of a mutant IDH1 vaccine in newly diagnosed glioma. The repertoire was sequenced with immunoSEQ multiplex PCR; TCRdb's copy has only in-frame clones and lacks some. The top ten hold 0.55% to 0.7% of the sample, which has 110,000 or so clones, almost 90% seen once. Time point specified: week 11, during vaccination. Each vaccine dose was 300 ug of mutant IDH1 20-mer peptide, with topical imiquimod. What these receptors recognize is not known. The input for sequencing was PBMCs, taken from a glioma patient whose treatment included an IDH1 peptide vaccine. The source is a woman between 45 and 60 years old with glioma.

CDR3 DNA sequence: TGCGCCAGCAGCCACCCGGGAGGATCGGGCGGACCCCACACCGGGGAGCTGTTTTTT. Amino acids: CASSHPGGSGGPHTGELFF. J is TRBJ2-2 and V is TRBV4-1, with TRBD2 identical over 7 bases. J was trimmed by 3 bases and V by 3 bases; bases with no gene match: 16. The CDR3 sequence is 19 residues long. Germline CDR1 is MGHRA and CDR2 is YSYEKL.

The chain uses TRBV10-3 and TRBJ2-3; 14 nucleotides agree with TRBD2. The CDR3 loop spans 15 amino acids. Germline V gene sequence: CDR1 ENHRY, CDR2 SYGVKD. J gave up 5 bases and V 5 bases, and 3 bases lay outside the gene matches. CDR3 sequence (DNA): TGTGCCATCAGTTCCGGGACTAGCGGGGGAGATACGCAGTATTTT. Its protein is CAISSGTSGGDTQYF.

V is TRBV11-2 and J is TRBJ1-3; a weak D match, TRBD1 (5 bases). V gave up 5 bases and J gave up 0 bases, with 14 bases separating them. Germline-derived CDR1 and CDR2 are SGHAT and FQNNGV. This CDR3 is built from 16 residues. In nucleotides, the CDR3 is TGTGCCAGCAGCCCGAGACAGCTCTCCTCTGGAAACACCATATATTTT. Translation gives CASSPRQLSSGNTIYF.

V usage is TRBV7-9 and J usage is TRBJ2-7; D uncertain. V shed 5 bases and J shed 3 bases, with 17 bases lying between them. The CDR3 loop spans 15 amino acids. Germline CDR1 SEHNR, CDR2 FQNEAQ (reference sequence). The CDR3 DNA reads TGTGCCAGCAGCGGCGGCGGAAGGGTCCACTACGAGCAGTACTTC. Amino acid sequence: CASSGGGRVHYEQYF.